This is a list of T cell receptor beta chains from one sample in a study of blood T cell repertoires in COVID-19. The table came from immunoSEQ multiplex PCR; TCRdb's copy has only in-frame clones and leaves some out. The sample yields approximately 300,000 clones, approximately 91% seen once. The sequenced sample was peripheral blood. The receptors were sampled from a woman aged 30 to 39 with COVID-19, enrolled during active disease. The CDR3 runs from the conserved cysteine through the conserved F or W. D genes are given only for firm matches. Clone size, where shown, is once, few, many, or a class for clones that have expanded.

j_call clone_size v_call d_call cdr3_aa cdr3_nt
TRBJ2-7 . TRBV4-1 . CASSQDPRGMHEQYF TGCGCCAGCAGCCAAGACCCCAGGGGCATGCACGAGCAGTACTTC
TRBJ1-1 . TRBV7-8 . CASSLARERTEAFF TGTGCCAGCAGCTTAGCGCGGGAGCGCACTGAAGCTTTCTTT
TRBJ2-1 . TRBV9 TRBD2 CASSASGRADYNEQFF TGTGCCAGCAGCGCTAGCGGGAGGGCCGACTACAATGAGCAGTTCTTC
TRBJ2-7 . TRBV5-1 . CASSPEGAAAPYEQYF TGCGCCAGCAGCCCTGAAGGGGCAGCAGCCCCTTACGAGCAGTACTTC
TRBJ2-7 . TRBV6-6 TRBD1 CASSYSWDRAFEQYF TGTGCCAGCAGTTACTCCTGGGACAGGGCCTTTGAGCAGTACTTC
TRBJ2-7 . TRBV5-4 TRBD1 CASSTRQGANEQYF TGTGCCAGCAGCACCAGACAGGGGGCCAACGAGCAGTACTTC
TRBJ1-1 . TRBV6-5 . CASSYRGSVTEAFF TGTGCCAGCAGTTACAGGGGGTCGGTCACTGAAGCTTTCTTT
TRBJ2-5 . TRBV29-1 . CSVEFFRGETQYF TGCAGCGTTGAATTCTTCAGGGGAGAGACCCAGTACTTC
TRBJ2-7 . TRBV12-3/TRBV12-4 TRBD2 CASRGLAAAQHF TGTGCCAGCAGAGGACTAGCTGCCGCGCAGCACTTC
TRBJ1-3 . TRBV5-5 . CASSPIYSGNTIYF TGTGCCAGCAGTCCTATATACTCTGGAAACACCATATATTTT
TRBJ1-2 few TRBV9 . CASSVAPTGSRANYGYTF TGTGCCAGCAGCGTAGCCCCGACAGGATCGCGAGCTAACTATGGCTACACCTTC
TRBJ1-2 . TRBV24-1 . CATSDTGTWTF TGTGCCACCAGTGATACCGGGACTTGGACCTTC
TRBJ2-6 . TRBV20-1 . CSASNQGTSGANVLTF TGCAGTGCTAGTAATCAGGGTACCTCTGGGGCCAACGTCCTGACTTTC
TRBJ2-5 . TRBV29-1 TRBD2 CSVEDTSGSQQETQYF TGCAGCGTTGAAGACACTAGCGGGAGTCAACAAGAGACCCAGTACTTC
TRBJ2-7 . TRBV6-5 TRBD1 CASAPRGQGSYEQYF TGTGCCAGCGCCCCCAGGGGACAGGGATCCTACGAGCAGTACTTC
TRBJ1-5 . TRBV2 TRBD1 CASSRGQGGNQPQHF TGTGCCAGCAGTCGGGGACAGGGGGGCAATCAGCCCCAGCATTTT
TRBJ2-4 . TRBV25-1 . CASRTTGQRNIQYF TGTGCCAGCAGGACCACTGGGCAAAGAAACATTCAGTACTTC
TRBJ2-7 . TRBV6-5 TRBD1 CASSYRPRQGAYEQYF TGTGCCAGCAGTTACCGTCCGAGACAGGGGGCTTACGAGCAGTACTTC
TRBJ1-5 many TRBV28 . CASKTAGNSNQPQHF TGTGCCAGCAAGACAGCAGGGAATAGCAATCAGCCCCAGCATTTT
TRBJ2-2 . TRBV5-1 TRBD1 CASSSLTGVGTGELFF TGCGCCAGCAGCTCCTTAACAGGGGTCGGGACCGGGGAGCTGTTTTTT
TRBJ1-1 . TRBV27 . CASSFGALGTEAFF TGTGCCAGCAGTTTTGGGGCTCTCGGGACTGAAGCTTTCTTT
TRBJ2-5 . TRBV29-1 . CSVEDTGNVVETQYF TGCAGCGTTGAAGACACAGGGAACGTCGTAGAGACCCAGTACTTC
TRBJ2-1 . TRBV9 TRBD2 CASSVGGSGRSNEQFF TGTGCCAGCAGCGTAGGTGGTAGCGGGAGAAGTAATGAGCAGTTCTTC
TRBJ1-5 . TRBV24-1 . CATSDRTAGQPQHF TGTGCCACCAGTGACAGGACTGCGGGGCAGCCCCAGCATTTT
TRBJ2-1 . TRBV5-4 TRBD2 CASSFGTSGRSLQFF TGTGCCAGCAGCTTCGGGACTAGCGGGAGGAGTCTGCAGTTCTTC
TRBJ1-1 . TRBV15 . CATIGTGEAFF TGTGCCACCATTGGCACAGGGGAAGCTTTCTTT
TRBJ2-3 once TRBV6-6 . CASSFGRGADTQYF TGTGCCAGCAGTTTCGGGAGAGGGGCAGATACGCAGTATTTT
TRBJ2-1 . TRBV5-6 TRBD1 CASSLDRGDEQFF TGTGCCAGCAGCTTGGACAGGGGTGATGAGCAGTTCTTC
TRBJ2-7 . TRBV28 . CASSPPGALNYEQYF TGTGCCAGCAGTCCCCCAGGGGCACTTAACTACGAGCAGTACTTC
TRBJ1-2 few TRBV10-3 . CAISESRSAYGYTF TGTGCCATCAGTGAGTCGAGAAGCGCCTATGGCTACACCTTC
TRBJ2-7 . TRBV28 . CASSLSIMKTSSYEQYF TGTGCCAGCAGTTTATCGATAATGAAAACCAGCTCCTACGAGCAGTACTTC
TRBJ2-7 . TRBV10-1 . CASSAAGYEQYF TGCGCCAGCAGTGCTGCGGGCTACGAGCAGTACTTC
TRBJ2-4 . TRBV2 TRBD1 CASSATMTVGQGRNIQYF TGTGCCAGCAGTGCTACGATGACTGTAGGACAGGGGAGAAACATTCAGTACTTC
TRBJ2-1 . TRBV7-9 TRBD1 CASSFTGGRGNEQFF TGTGCCAGCAGCTTTACAGGGGGTCGTGGGAATGAGCAGTTCTTC
TRBJ2-2 . TRBV7-9 TRBD2 CASSWNIAGRSTGELFF TGTGCCAGCAGCTGGAACATAGCGGGAAGGAGCACCGGGGAGCTGTTTTTT
TRBJ1-5 . TRBV2 . CASSRQAQSQPQHF TGTGCCAGCAGTCGACAGGCCCAAAGTCAGCCCCAGCATTTT
TRBJ1-2 . TRBV5-1 . CASSLGQGAPRGYTF TGCGCCAGCAGCTTGGGTCAGGGCGCCCCCCGGGGCTACACCTTC